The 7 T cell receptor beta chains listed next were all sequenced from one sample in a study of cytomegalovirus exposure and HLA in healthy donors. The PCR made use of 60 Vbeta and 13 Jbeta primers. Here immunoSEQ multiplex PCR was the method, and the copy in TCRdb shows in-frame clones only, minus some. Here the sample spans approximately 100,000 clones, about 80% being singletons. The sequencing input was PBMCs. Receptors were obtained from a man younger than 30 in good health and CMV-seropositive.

CDR3 nucleotides: TGTGCCAGCAGTTTGAGGGGGAACTATGGCTACACCTTC. This encodes CASSLRGNYGYTF. The chain uses TRBV28 and TRBJ1-2; possible D gene TRBD1, 6 bases. Trimming pared 3 bases from V and 2 bases from J, leaving 7 bases between. The CDR3 is 13 amino acids. The germline CDR1 and CDR2 sequences are MDHEN and SYDVKM.

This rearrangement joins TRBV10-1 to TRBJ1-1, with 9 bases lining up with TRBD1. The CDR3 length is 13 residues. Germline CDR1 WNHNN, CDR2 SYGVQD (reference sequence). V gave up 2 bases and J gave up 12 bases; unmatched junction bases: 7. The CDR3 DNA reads TGCGCCAGCAGTGAGGGGACAGGGAACCCTCCTTTCTTT. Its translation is CASSEGTGNPPFF.

The CDR3 here is CASSHTGESYEQYF. CDR3 coding DNA: TGCGCCAGCAGCCACACAGGGGAGTCGTACGAGCAGTACTTC. The chain combines TRBV4-1 with TRBJ2-7; 7 nucleotides match TRBD1. Trimming at V came to 3 bases and at J to 4 bases, leaving 6 bases not matched to a gene. CDR1 MGHRA and CDR2 YSYEKL come from the germline V gene. This CDR3 has 14 residues.

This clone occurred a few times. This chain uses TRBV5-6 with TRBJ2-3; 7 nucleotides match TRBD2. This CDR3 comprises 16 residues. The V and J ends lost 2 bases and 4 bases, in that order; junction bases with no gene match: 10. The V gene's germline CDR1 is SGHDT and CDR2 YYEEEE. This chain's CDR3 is CASSFPGGGVSDTQYF. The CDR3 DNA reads TGTGCCAGCAGCTTCCCCGGCGGGGGAGTTTCAGATACGCAGTATTTT.

The CDR3 region has the DNA TGTGCCAGCAGGGACAGGGTGTACAATCAGCCCCAGCATTTT. Protein: CASRDRVYNQPQHF. The chain has TRBV19 and TRBJ1-5, with TRBD1 identical over 9 bases. This CDR3 spans 14 amino acids. Germline assignment: CDR1 LNHDA and CDR2 SQIVND (reference sequence). V lost 9 bases and J lost 3; bases outside the gene matches: 6.

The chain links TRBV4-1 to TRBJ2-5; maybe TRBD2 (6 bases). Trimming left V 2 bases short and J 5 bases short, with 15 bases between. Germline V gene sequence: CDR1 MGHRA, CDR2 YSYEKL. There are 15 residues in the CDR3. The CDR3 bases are TGCGCCAGCAGCCAAACGGGGAGTGGGGGGGAGACCCAGTACTTC. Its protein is CASSQTGSGGETQYF.

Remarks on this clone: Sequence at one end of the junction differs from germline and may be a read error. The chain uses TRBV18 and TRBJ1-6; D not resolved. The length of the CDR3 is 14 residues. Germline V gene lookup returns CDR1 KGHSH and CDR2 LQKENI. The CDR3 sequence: CAGSPSRYNSPLHF. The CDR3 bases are TGTGCCGGCTCACCGTCCAGGTATAATTCACCCCTCCACTTT.